This TCR beta chain is drawn from a study of blood T cell repertoires in COVID-19. Clones were sequenced by immunoSEQ multiplex PCR, and TCRdb holds only the in-frame ones, with some missing. The table lists 160,000 or so clones, about 80% of them singletons. V dropped 4 bases and J dropped 2; count of bases not matched to a gene: 12. CDR3 length: 17 residues. Germline V gene lookup returns CDR1 MDHEN and CDR2 SYDVKM. J is TRBJ2-5 and V is TRBV28, with 8 nucleotides matching TRBD1. This TCR derives from a man aged 65 to 79 who had recovered from COVID-19. Sample: peripheral blood. CDR3 sequence: CASSSTTLGTGQETQYF. CDR3 in DNA: TGTGCCAGCAGTTCGACAACTTTGGGGACAGGACAAGAGACCCAGTACTTC.